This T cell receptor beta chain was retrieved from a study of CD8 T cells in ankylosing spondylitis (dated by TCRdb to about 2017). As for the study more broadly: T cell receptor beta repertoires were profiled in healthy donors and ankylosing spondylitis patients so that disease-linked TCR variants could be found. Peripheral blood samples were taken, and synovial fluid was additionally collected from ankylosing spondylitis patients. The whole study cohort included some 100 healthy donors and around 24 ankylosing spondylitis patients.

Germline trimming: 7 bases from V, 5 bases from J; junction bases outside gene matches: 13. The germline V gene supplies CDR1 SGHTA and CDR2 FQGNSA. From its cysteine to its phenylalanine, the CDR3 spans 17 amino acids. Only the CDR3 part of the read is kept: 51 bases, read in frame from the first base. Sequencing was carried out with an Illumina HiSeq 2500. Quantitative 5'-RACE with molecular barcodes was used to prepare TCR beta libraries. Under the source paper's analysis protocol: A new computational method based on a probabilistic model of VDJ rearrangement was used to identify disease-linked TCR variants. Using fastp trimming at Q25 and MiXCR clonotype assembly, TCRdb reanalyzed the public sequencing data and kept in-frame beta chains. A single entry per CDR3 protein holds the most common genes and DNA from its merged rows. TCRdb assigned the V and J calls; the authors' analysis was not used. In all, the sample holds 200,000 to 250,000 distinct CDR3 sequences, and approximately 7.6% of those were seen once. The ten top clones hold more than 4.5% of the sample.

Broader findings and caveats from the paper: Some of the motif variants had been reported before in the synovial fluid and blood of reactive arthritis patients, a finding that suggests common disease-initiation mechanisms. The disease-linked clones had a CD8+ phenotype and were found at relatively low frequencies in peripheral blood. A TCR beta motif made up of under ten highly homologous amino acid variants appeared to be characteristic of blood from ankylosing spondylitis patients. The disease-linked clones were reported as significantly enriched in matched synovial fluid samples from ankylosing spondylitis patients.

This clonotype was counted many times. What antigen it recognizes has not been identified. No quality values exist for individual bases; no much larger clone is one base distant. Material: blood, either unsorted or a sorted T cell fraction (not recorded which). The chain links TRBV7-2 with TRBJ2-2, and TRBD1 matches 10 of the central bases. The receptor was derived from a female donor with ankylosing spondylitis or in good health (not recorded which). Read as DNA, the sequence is TGTGCCAGCAACTTGGGCCCCGGGACAGGGGAAACCGGGGAGCTGTTTTTT. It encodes CASNLGPGTGETGELFF.